These T cell receptor beta chains were read from a single sample in a study of beta chain features in type 1 diabetes. Assay: immunoSEQ multiplex PCR; the TCRdb copy retains only in-frame clones and omits some. The table includes 140,000 or so clones, nearly 9.5% detected once. Input material: central memory CD4+ T cells from blood. Receptor source: a young man in good health. Both conserved end residues are part of each CDR3.

v_call,cdr3_aa
TRBV19,CASSSPGSTYEQYF
TRBV28,CASRQGANYGYTF
TRBV6-1,CASSEPGQGVRAQYF
TRBV5-1,CASRAGDSYEQYF
TRBV7-2,CASSLPGLAMNEQFF
TRBV7-9,CASRPGGNEKLFF
TRBV18,CASSPGQKLSYEQYF
TRBV7-2,CASSFRDRDYEQYF
TRBV7-9,CASSYPRRGGTDEQFF
TRBV7-2,CASSLAVASGGLQETQYF
TRBV14,CASSPRQYEQYF
TRBV11-2,CASSFEGLGTDTQYF
TRBV21-1,CASSKIGLAVSYEQYF
TRBV23-1,CANSETGFGGNTIYF